This TCR beta chain was sequenced during a study of cytomegalovirus exposure and HLA in healthy donors. The PCR employed 60 Vbeta primers together with 13 Jbeta primers. Here immunoSEQ multiplex PCR was the method, and the copy in TCRdb shows in-frame clones only, minus some. Of about 69,000 clones listed, 65% to 75% are singletons. Study-wide results and caveats: A missense DCLRE1C variant was associated with V- and J-gene trimming of TCR beta chains in a later analysis, and an independent cohort replicated the association.

V gave up 3 bases and J gave up 2 bases, with 2 bases separating them. Germline CDR1 SEHNR, CDR2 FQNEAQ (reference sequence). The CDR3 contains 12 residues. Each donor was healthy, and each was a bone marrow donor. A note on this clone: The target antigen is unknown.

The sample consisted of PBMCs. The chain recombines TRBV7-9 with TRBJ1-5; no firm D call. The clonotype comes from a woman aged 55-70 years in good health and CMV-seropositive. CDR3 protein: CASSFGNQPQHF. CDR3 nucleotides: TGTGCCAGCAGCTTCGGCAATCAGCCCCAGCATTTT.